This T cell receptor (beta chain) is drawn from a study of T cells in Graves' hyperthyroidism and ophthalmopathy. About the research overall: Sampling of peripheral blood happened at initial diagnosis, prior to any treatment. General study findings and limits: In the blood, most expanded thyroid clonotypes above 0.001 appeared as well.

Authors of the study amplified TCR beta CDR3 regions from RNA transcripts. Carried out on the TCR CDR3, a first-round RT-PCR used the HTBI primer set. MiXCR, run by TCRdb on the multiplex PCR reads, gives a single entry per CDR3 protein. The sample lists about 290,000 distinct CDR3 sequences, about 13% occurring once. The table lists this clonotype with many counts. What it binds is not known. When ophthalmopathy did not progress within 18 months, Graves' hyperthyroidism was considered stable. Aged 18 to 65, the patients had hyperthyroidism that was newly diagnosed and had lasted under 2 months. Germline V gives CDR1 SGHDN, CDR2 FVKESK. The CDR3 contains 16 residues. The V and J ends lost 0 bases and 10 bases respectively, with 16 bases between them.

The clonotype was recovered from a woman aged 40-49 years with Graves' hyperthyroidism. Sequencing was done on a sample of blood. The rearrangement joins TRBV14 to TRBJ1-6, with D unresolved. This chain's CDR3 is CASSQDRIALGSPLHF. The CDR3 DNA follows: TGTGCCAGCAGCCAAGATAGGATCGCCTTGGGGTCACCCCTCCACTTT.